This record covers a single T cell receptor (beta chain). Other nucleotide sequences from this sample produce the same CDR3. The CDR3 length is 13 residues. Trimming stripped 0 bases from V and 0 bases from J, with 3 bases between. Germline assignment: CDR1 GTSNPN and CDR2 SVGIG (reference sequence). This sample is part of a study of control samples from healthy donors and cancer patients. TCRdb keeps only in-frame clones here, not all; method: immunoSEQ multiplex PCR. Of some 120,000 clones listed, 90% are singletons. This TCR came from a man between 18 and 29 years old in good health. Sequencing was done on a sample of blood. The rearrangement uses TRBV30 and TRBJ1-3; D is undetermined. In DNA form, the CDR3 reads TGTGCCTGGAGTGTGGGCTCTGGAAACACCATATATTTT. Residues: CAWSVGSGNTIYF.